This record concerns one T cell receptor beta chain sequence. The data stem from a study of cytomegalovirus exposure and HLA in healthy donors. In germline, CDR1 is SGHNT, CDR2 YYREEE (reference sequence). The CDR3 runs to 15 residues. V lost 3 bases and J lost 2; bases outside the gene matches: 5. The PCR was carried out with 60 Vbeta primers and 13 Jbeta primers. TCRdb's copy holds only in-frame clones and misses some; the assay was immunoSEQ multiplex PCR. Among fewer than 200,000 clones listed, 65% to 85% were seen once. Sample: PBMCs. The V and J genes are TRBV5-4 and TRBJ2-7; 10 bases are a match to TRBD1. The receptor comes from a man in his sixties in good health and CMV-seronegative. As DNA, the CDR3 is TGTGCCAGCAGCTATCCGGGACAGGGGACCTACGAGCAGTACTTC. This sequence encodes CASSYPGQGTYEQYF.